A few counts support the clone carrying this T cell receptor (beta chain). Its antigen remains unidentified. Germline V lookup: CDR1 DFQATT, CDR2 SNEGSKA (reference sequence). This CDR3 region has 17 residues. V lost 5 bases, J lost 0 bases, and 12 bases stayed unmatched. For TCR beta, libraries came from iRepertoire HTBI primers and Arm-PCR of CDR3 regions. Study processing details: Identification of gene segments yielded more than 60 TRBV and about 15 TRBJ across samples. MiXCR was run by TCRdb on the multiplex PCR reads, yielding one entry per CDR3 protein. These V and J calls rely on TCRdb rather than the paper's analysis. The data hold 700,000 or so distinct CDR3 sequences, with roughly 30% observed a single time. This sample was taken from a study of regulatory T cells in long-lasting Graves disease. Whole-study findings and limits: Those with persistent Graves' had less TCR diversity than newly diagnosed patients. Gene preferences differed: TRBV28, TRBJ1-2, TRBJ2-5 in persistent cases.

Indicated time point: persistent/refractory GD, antithyroid drugs over 5 years with positive TRAb. Preparation of the TCR library used RNA extracted from PBMCs. This rearrangement joins TRBV20-1 to TRBJ2-5; 10 bases match TRBD2. The sample in question was peripheral blood mononuclear cells (PBMCs), obtained when the disease was refractory, from a patient treated with antithyroid drugs. The source is a female donor with Graves disease. The DNA for the CDR3 is TGCAGTGCTGGCCTTAGTGGACTAGCGGTTTACCAAGAGACCCAGTACTTC. It encodes CSAGLSGLAVYQETQYF.